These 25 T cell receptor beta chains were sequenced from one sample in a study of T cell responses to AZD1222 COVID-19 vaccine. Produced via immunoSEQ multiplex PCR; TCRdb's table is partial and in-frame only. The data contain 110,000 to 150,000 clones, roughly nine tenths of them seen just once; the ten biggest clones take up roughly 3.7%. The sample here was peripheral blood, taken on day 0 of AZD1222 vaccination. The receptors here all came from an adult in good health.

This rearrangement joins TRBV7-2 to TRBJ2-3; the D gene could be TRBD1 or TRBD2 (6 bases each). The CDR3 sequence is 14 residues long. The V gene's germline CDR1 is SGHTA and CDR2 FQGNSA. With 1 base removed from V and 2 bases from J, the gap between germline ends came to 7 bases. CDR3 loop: CASSLGGATDTQYF. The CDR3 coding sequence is TGTGCCAGCAGCTTAGGGGGGGCCACAGATACGCAGTATTTT.

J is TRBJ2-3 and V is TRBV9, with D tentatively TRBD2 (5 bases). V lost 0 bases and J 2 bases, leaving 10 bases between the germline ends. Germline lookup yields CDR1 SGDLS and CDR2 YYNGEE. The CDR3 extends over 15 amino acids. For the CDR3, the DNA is TGTGCCAGCAGCGTAGGCCCGGGGTCCACAGATACGCAGTATTTT. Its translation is CASSVGPGSTDTQYF.

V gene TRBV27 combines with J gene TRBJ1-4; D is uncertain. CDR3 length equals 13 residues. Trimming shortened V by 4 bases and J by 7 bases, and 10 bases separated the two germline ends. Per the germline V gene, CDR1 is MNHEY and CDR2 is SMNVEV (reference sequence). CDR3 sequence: CASSYRPGEKLFF. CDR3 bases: TGTGCCAGCAGTTACCGCCCGGGTGAAAAACTGTTTTTT. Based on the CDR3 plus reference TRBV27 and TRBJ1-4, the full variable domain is EAQVTQNPRYLITVTGKKLTVTCSQNMNHEYMSWYRQDPGLGLRQIYYSMNVEVTDKGDVPEGYKVSRKEKRNFPLILESPSPNQTSLYFCASSYRPGEKLFFGSGTQLSVL.

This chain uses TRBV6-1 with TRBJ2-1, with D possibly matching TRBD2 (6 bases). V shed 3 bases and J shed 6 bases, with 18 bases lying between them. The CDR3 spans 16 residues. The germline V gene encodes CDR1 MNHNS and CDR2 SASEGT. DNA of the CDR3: TGTGCCAGCAGTGACCTCGGGAGTATTAGTTTCAATGAGCAGTTCTTC. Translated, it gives CASSDLGSISFNEQFF.

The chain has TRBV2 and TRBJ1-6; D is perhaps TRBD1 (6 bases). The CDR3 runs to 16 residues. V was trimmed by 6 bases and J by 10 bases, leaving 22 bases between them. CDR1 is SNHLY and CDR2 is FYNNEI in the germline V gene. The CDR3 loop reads CASRYGGAQSSSPLHF. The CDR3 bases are TGTGCCAGCAGATACGGGGGGGCACAGTCTTCCTCACCCCTCCACTTT.

For the CDR3, the DNA is TGTGCCAGCAGTTCAGACAGGAACCCGAACACTGAAGCTTTCTTT. It encodes CASSSDRNPNTEAFF. J is TRBJ1-1 and V is TRBV6-2 or TRBV6-3, with a possible D match to TRBD1 (6 bases). The CDR3 runs 15 residues. V was shortened by 4 bases and J by 1 base, with 13 bases between the two germline ends. Germline lookup yields CDR1 MNHEY and CDR2 SVGEGT.

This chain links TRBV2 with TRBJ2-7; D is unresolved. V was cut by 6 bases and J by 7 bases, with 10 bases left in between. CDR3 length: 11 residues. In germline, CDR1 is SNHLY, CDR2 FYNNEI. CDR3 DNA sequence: TGTGCCAGCAGACTTTCCTCGGAGCAGTACTTC. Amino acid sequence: CASRLSSEQYF.

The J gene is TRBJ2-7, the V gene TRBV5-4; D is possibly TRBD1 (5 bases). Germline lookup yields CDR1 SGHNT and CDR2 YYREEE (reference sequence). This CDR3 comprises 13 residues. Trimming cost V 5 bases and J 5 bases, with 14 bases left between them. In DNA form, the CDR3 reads TGTGCCAGCAGGAGAGACAGCCCCGACGAGCAGTACTTC. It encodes CASRRDSPDEQYF.

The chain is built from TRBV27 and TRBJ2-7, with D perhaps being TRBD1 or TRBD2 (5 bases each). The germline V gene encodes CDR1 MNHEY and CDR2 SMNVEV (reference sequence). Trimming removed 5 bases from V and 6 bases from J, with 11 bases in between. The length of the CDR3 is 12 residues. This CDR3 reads CASSAWGREQYF. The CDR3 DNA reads TGTGCCAGCAGTGCTTGGGGACGCGAGCAGTACTTC.

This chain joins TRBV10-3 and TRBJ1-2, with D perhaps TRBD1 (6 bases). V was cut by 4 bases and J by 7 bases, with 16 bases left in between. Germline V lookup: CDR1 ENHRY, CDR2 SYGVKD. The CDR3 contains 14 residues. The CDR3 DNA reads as TGTGCCATCAGTGCTCAGGGGCTAGCGGGTGGCTACACCTTC. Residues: CAISAQGLAGGYTF.

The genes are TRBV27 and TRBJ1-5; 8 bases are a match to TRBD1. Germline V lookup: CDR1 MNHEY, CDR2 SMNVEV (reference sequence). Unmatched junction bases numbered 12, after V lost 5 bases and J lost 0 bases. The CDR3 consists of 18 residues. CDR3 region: CASSTDRALGYSNQPQHF. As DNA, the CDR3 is TGTGCCAGCAGTACGGACAGGGCTTTAGGGTATAGCAATCAGCCCCAGCATTTT.

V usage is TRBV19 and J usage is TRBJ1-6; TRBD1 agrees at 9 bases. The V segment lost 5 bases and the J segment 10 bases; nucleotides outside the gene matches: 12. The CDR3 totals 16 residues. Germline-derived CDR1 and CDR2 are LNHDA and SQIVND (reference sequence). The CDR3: CASSPRGTGYRSPLHF. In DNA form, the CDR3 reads TGTGCCAGTAGTCCCCGCGGGACAGGGTATAGGTCACCCCTCCACTTT.

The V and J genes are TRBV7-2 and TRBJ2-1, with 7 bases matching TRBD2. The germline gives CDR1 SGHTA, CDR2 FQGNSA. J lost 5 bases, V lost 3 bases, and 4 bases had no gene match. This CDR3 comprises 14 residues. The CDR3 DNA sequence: TGTGCCAGCAGCTTCAGGCTAGCGGACAATGAGCAGTTCTTC. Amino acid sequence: CASSFRLADNEQFF.

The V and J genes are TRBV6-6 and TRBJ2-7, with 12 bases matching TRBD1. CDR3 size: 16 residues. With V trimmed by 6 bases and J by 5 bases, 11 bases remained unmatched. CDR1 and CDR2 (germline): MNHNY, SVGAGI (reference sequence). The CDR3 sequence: CASSQRGQGAPDEQYF. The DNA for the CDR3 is TGTGCCAGCAGCCAACGGGGACAGGGGGCGCCTGACGAGCAGTACTTC.

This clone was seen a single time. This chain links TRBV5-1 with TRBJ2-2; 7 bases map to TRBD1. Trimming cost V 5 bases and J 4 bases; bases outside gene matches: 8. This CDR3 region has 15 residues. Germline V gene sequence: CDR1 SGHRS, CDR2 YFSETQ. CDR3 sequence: CASSITRGPTGELFF. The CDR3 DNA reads TGCGCCAGCAGTATTACAAGGGGGCCCACCGGGGAGCTGTTTTTT.

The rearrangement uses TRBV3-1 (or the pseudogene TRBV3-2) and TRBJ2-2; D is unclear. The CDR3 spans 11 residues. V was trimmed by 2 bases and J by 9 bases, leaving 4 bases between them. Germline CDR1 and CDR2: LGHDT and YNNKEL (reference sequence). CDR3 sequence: CASSQFRELFF. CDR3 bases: TGTGCCAGCAGCCAATTTAGGGAGCTGTTTTTT.

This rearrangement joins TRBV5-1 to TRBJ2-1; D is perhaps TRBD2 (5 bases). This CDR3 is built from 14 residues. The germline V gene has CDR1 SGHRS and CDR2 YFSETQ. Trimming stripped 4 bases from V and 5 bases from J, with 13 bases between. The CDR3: CASSLPAVNNEQFF. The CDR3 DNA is TGCGCCAGCAGCCTCCCAGCGGTAAACAATGAGCAGTTCTTC.

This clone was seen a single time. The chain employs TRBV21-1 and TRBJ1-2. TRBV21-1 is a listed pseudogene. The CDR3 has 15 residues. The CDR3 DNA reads TGTGCCAGCAGCAAAGGCCCCCAGAGTCTCTATGGCTACACCTTC. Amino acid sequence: CASSKGPQSLYGYTF.

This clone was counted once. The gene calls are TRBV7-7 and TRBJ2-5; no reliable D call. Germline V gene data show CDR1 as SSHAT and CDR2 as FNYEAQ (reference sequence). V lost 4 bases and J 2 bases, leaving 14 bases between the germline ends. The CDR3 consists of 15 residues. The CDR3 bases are TGTGCCAGCAGCTCCCAGCCACAGAGTCAAGAGACCCAGTACTTC. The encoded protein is CASSSQPQSQETQYF.

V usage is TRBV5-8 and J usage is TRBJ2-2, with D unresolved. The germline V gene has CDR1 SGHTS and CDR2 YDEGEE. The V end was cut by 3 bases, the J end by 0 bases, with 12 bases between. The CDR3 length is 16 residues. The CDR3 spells CASSSGVGTNTGELFF. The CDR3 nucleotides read TGTGCCAGCAGCTCCGGTGTGGGGACGAACACCGGGGAGCTGTTTTTT.

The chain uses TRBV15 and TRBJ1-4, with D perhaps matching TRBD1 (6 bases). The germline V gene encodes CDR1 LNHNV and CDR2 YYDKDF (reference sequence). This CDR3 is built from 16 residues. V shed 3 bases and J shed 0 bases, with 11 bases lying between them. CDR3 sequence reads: CATSSKGTPTNEKLFF. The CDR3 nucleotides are TGTGCCACCAGCAGCAAAGGGACACCAACTAATGAAAAACTGTTTTTT.

The CDR3 DNA is TGTGCCAGTAGGAACAGGGCGGGTTACGAGCAGTACTTC. Translated: CASRNRAGYEQYF. The chain joins TRBV19 to TRBJ2-7; D is perhaps TRBD1 (6 bases). The CDR3 consists of 13 residues. Germline V gene lookup returns CDR1 LNHDA and CDR2 SQIVND (reference sequence). The V end lost 6 bases, the J end lost 4 bases, and 13 bases lay between the germline ends.

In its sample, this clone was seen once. This chain's CDR3 is CASSRQEGDGYTF. CDR3 nucleotide sequence: TGTGCCAGCTCACGACAGGAGGGTGATGGCTACACCTTC. The chain is built from TRBV18 and TRBJ1-2, with D perhaps matching TRBD1 (6 bases). The CDR3 loop spans 13 amino acids. V lost 4 bases and J lost 6, with 12 bases in between. Per germline, CDR1 KGHSH and CDR2 LQKENI.

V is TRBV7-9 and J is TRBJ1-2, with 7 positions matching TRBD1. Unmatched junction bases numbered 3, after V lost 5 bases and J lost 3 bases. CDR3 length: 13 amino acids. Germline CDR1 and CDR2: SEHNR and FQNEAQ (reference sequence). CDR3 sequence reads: CASSQGTDYGYTF. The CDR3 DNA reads TGTGCCAGCAGCCAAGGGACAGACTATGGCTACACCTTC.

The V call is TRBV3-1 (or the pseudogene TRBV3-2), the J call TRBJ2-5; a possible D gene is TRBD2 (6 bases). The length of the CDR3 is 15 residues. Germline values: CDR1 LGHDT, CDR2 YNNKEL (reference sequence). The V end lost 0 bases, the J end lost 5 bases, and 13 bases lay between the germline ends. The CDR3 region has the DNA TGTGCCAGCAGCCAAGATCTGGCTAGCGTTGAGACCCAGTACTTC. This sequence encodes CASSQDLASVETQYF.